Below are 22 T cell receptor beta chains sequenced from a single sample in a study of cytomegalovirus exposure and HLA in healthy donors. It was with 60 Vbeta and 13 Jbeta primers that the PCR ran. Clones were sequenced by immunoSEQ multiplex PCR, and TCRdb holds only the in-frame ones, with some missing. The top ten hold under 2.5% of the sample, which has about 160,000 clones, around four fifths seen once. The sequenced sample was PBMCs. These receptor sequences come from a female donor in good health and CMV-seronegative.

The chain links TRBV21-1 to TRBJ1-1. TRBV21-1 is a pseudogene locus. The CDR3 is 16 amino acids. This chain's CDR3 is CASSRPGTAMNTEAFF. In DNA, the CDR3 is TGTGCCAGCAGCCGCCCTGGGACTGCAATGAACACTGAAGCTTTCTTT.

V and J are TRBV30 and TRBJ2-1; the match to TRBD2 covers 9 bases. CDR1 GTSNPN and CDR2 SVGIG come from the germline V gene (reference sequence). The CDR3 is made up of 13 amino acids. J gave up 6 bases and V 0 bases, and 0 bases lay outside the gene matches. The CDR3 sequence is CAWSVGLANEQFF. Written as DNA, the CDR3 is TGTGCCTGGAGTGTGGGACTAGCCAATGAGCAGTTCTTC.

The rearrangement joins TRBV27 to TRBJ1-5; the D gene is possibly TRBD1 (5 bases). CDR3 size: 16 residues. Germline loops: CDR1 MNHEY, CDR2 SMNVEV (reference sequence). V lost 5 bases and J lost 0, with 14 bases in between. CDR3 residues: CASSPRQSDSNQPQHF. DNA of the CDR3: TGTGCCAGCAGTCCACGACAGTCAGATAGCAATCAGCCCCAGCATTTT.

The V and J genes are TRBV18 and TRBJ2-5, with 13 nucleotides matching TRBD2. With 3 bases clipped from V and 11 bases from J, the junction kept 9 bases outside the gene matches. CDR1 and CDR2 (germline): KGHSH, LQKENI. There are 15 residues in the CDR3. The CDR3 DNA reads as TGTGCCAGCTCACCCCCGGGACTAGCGGGAATTGGGCAGTACTTC. Protein: CASSPPGLAGIGQYF.

The rearrangement links TRBV4-2 to TRBJ2-5, with D perhaps matching TRBD2 (6 bases). V dropped 0 bases and J dropped 2 bases, with 13 bases sitting between them. The CDR3 consists of 16 residues. Per germline, CDR1 LGHNA and CDR2 YNFKEQ. In nucleotides, the CDR3 is TGTGCCAGCAGCCAAGAGCCCCTCCGGGGGCAAGAGACCCAGTACTTC. Its translation is CASSQEPLRGQETQYF.

This chain connects TRBV11-2 to TRBJ2-2; D uncertain. V lost 6 bases, J lost 3 bases, and 5 bases lay in between. This CDR3 comprises 12 residues. Germline-derived CDR1 and CDR2 are SGHAT and FQNNGV. For the CDR3, the DNA is TGTGCCAGCAGACAATACACCGGGGAGCTGTTTTTT. Translated: CASRQYTGELFF.

The chain links TRBV5-1 to TRBJ1-1, with TRBD1 identical over 7 bases. V gave up 3 bases and J gave up 8 bases; unmatched junction bases: 4. The CDR3 consists of 12 residues. CDR1 is SGHRS, CDR2 YFSETQ, per germline. The CDR3 is CASSWEDREAFF. The CDR3 DNA is TGCGCCAGCAGCTGGGAGGACAGGGAAGCTTTCTTT.

The chain uses TRBV6-1 and TRBJ1-2; TRBD1 matches 7 bases. Germline loops: CDR1 MNHNS, CDR2 SASEGT. The ends lost 6 bases at V and 4 bases at J; junction bases unmatched: 8. This CDR3 is built from 14 residues. CDR3 DNA sequence: TGTGCCAGCAGGGTGGGACAGAAGGGCTATGGCTACACCTTC. Translated, it gives CASRVGQKGYGYTF.

The chain combines TRBV19 with TRBJ1-5; maybe TRBD1 (5 bases). The CDR3 spans 15 residues. The germline gives CDR1 LNHDA, CDR2 SQIVND (reference sequence). Trimming pared 7 bases from V and 6 bases from J, leaving 19 bases between. The CDR3 nucleotides read TGTGCCAGTACAGTAGCCGGGAGGGGACTTCAGCCCCAGCATTTT. This encodes CASTVAGRGLQPQHF.

The chain carries TRBV9 and TRBJ1-1; D is perhaps TRBD1 (6 bases). CDR3 length: 15 amino acids. V dropped 4 bases and J dropped 0 bases, with 13 bases sitting between them. CDR1 is SGDLS and CDR2 is YYNGEE in the germline V gene. The chain's CDR3 is CASSPWGHLNTEAFF. As DNA, the CDR3 is TGTGCCAGCAGCCCGTGGGGACACCTGAACACTGAAGCTTTCTTT.

The chain recombines TRBV5-1 with TRBJ1-5, with a tentative D call TRBD1 (6 bases). The CDR3 is made up of 15 amino acids. Trimming removed 5 bases at V and 6 bases at J, with 18 bases between. CDR1 and CDR2 from the germline V gene are SGHRS and YFSETQ. The DNA of the CDR3 is TGCGCCAGCAGTCCGCGGGGGGCGGAGGGTCAGCCCCAGCATTTT. Translated, it gives CASSPRGAEGQPQHF.

The rearrangement links TRBV7-3 to TRBJ2-2; no firm D call. This CDR3 spans 14 amino acids. Per germline, CDR1 SGHTA and CDR2 FQGTGA. The V gene lost 0 bases and the J gene lost 5 bases, with 7 bases spanning the gap. The CDR3 protein is CASSLTTRTGELFF. CDR3 DNA sequence: TGTGCCAGCAGCTTAACGACGCGGACCGGGGAGCTGTTTTTT.

This chain uses TRBV30 with TRBJ2-2; the match to TRBD1 covers 9 bases. Germline CDR1 GTSNPN, CDR2 SVGIG (reference sequence). The CDR3 consists of 14 residues. V dropped 8 bases and J dropped 3; count of bases not matched to a gene: 7. This CDR3 is CAVPGTGHTGELFF. The CDR3 bases are TGTGCCGTCCCAGGGACAGGGCACACCGGGGAGCTGTTTTTT.

The CDR3 bases are TGTGCCAGCAACCCCGACGGGACAGGGAGACCTAACTATGGCTACACCTTC. Amino acids: CASNPDGTGRPNYGYTF. V is TRBV2 and J is TRBJ1-2, with 9 bases fitting TRBD1. CDR1 is SNHLY, CDR2 FYNNEI, per germline. CDR3 length equals 17 residues. Losses at the gene ends were 7 bases for V and 0 bases for J; bases not matched to a gene: 12.

This chain links TRBV19 with TRBJ2-7, with D tentatively TRBD2 (6 bases). Germline CDR1 is LNHDA and CDR2 is SQIVND (reference sequence). The CDR3 contains 11 residues. V was clipped by 8 bases and J by 3 bases, with 8 bases between them. Here the CDR3 reads CASAGLYEQYF. In nucleotides, the CDR3 is TGTGCCAGTGCGGGGCTCTACGAGCAGTACTTC.

J is TRBJ2-7 and V is TRBV11-2, with D tentatively TRBD1 (5 bases). The CDR3 sequence is 14 residues long. The V end lost 5 bases, the J end lost 0 bases, and 11 bases lay between the germline ends. Germline CDR1 reads SGHAT; CDR2 reads FQNNGV. The CDR3 DNA sequence: TGTGCCAGCAGCAATCAGGGCATCTCCTACGAGCAGTACTTC. It yields the protein CASSNQGISYEQYF.

As to this clone: Other nucleotide sequences in the sample specify the same CDR3. The V gene is TRBV30, the J gene TRBJ2-7; the D gene is possibly TRBD2 (5 bases). The germline V gene encodes CDR1 GTSNPN and CDR2 SVGIG (reference sequence). The CDR3 totals 13 residues. The V gene lost 3 bases and the J gene lost 0 bases, with 9 bases spanning the gap. CDR3 in DNA: TGTGCCTGGAGCACGGGGAGCTCCTACGAGCAGTACTTC. It encodes CAWSTGSSYEQYF.

The chain employs TRBV12-5 and TRBJ1-1; D not certain. Germline lookup yields CDR1 LGHNT and CDR2 FRNRAP. Trimming stripped 5 bases from V and 11 bases from J, with 18 bases between. The CDR3 loop spans 13 amino acids. The CDR3 DNA is TGTGCTAGTGGTCCCCAAACCCCCACAGCCGCTTTCTTT. This encodes CASGPQTPTAAFF.

The V gene is TRBV15, the J gene TRBJ1-4; D uncertain. Trimming removed 7 bases at V and 5 bases at J, with 11 bases between. The CDR3 covers 13 residues. CDR1 is LNHNV and CDR2 is YYDKDF in the germline V gene (reference sequence). This chain's CDR3 is CATTAGENEKLFF. CDR3 bases: TGTGCCACCACGGCCGGGGAGAATGAAAAACTGTTTTTT.

CDR3 in amino acids: CAIRQPSEAYEQYF. The CDR3 DNA is TGTGCCATCCGCCAGCCCAGCGAGGCCTACGAGCAGTACTTC. The gene calls are TRBV10-3 and TRBJ2-7, with D hard to call. CDR1 and CDR2 from the germline V gene are ENHRY and SYGVKD. V was pared by 8 bases and J by 2 bases, with 16 bases between. This CDR3 has 14 residues.

The chain combines TRBV7-9 with TRBJ1-5, with D perhaps TRBD1 (5 bases). CDR1 and CDR2 (germline): SEHNR, FQNEAQ (reference sequence). The CDR3 is made up of 15 amino acids. Trimming cost V 1 base and J 3 bases, with 10 bases left between them. DNA for the CDR3: TGTGCCAGCAGCTTAGGCCAGGGTGTCAATCAGCCCCAGCATTTT. It encodes CASSLGQGVNQPQHF.

This sequence joins TRBV9 and TRBJ1-5; D unclear. The V end was cut by 3 bases, the J end by 0 bases, with 7 bases between. Germline V lookup: CDR1 SGDLS, CDR2 YYNGEE. CDR3 length equals 14 residues. CDR3 DNA sequence: TGTGCCAGCAGCGACTTGAATAGCAATCAGCCCCAGCATTTT. Translation: CASSDLNSNQPQHF.